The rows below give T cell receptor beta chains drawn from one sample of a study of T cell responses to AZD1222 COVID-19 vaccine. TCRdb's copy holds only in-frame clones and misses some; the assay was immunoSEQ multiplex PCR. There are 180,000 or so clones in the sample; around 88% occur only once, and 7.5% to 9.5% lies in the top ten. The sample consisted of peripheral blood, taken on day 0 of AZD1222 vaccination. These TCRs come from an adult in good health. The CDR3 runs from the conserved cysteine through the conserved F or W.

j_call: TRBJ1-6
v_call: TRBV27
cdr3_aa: CASSFDSHNSPLHF

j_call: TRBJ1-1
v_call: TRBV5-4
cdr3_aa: CASSSKTGASNTEAFF

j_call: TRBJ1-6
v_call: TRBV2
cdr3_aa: CASSDLSSYNSPLHF

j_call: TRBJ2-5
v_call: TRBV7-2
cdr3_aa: CASSLDGTQYF

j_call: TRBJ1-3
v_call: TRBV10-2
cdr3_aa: CASSQGQGTGNTIYF

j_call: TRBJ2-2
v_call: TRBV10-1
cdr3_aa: CASSQSGTGSEGHTGELFF

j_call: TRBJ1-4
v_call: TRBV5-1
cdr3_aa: CASRETGPNEKLFF

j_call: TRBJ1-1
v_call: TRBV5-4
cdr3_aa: CASSFQGAVGTEAFF

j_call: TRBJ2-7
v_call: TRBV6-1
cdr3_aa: CASSETQEAYEQYF

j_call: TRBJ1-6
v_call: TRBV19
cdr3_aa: CASSEVLLGSPLHF

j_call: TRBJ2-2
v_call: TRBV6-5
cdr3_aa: CASSWTGVNTGELFF

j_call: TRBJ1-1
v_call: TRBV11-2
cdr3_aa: CASSPLGQGFLNTEAFF

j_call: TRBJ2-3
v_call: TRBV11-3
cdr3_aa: CASSLGVAGMGPDTQYF

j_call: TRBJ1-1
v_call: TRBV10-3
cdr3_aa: CAISDSAGRDTEAFF

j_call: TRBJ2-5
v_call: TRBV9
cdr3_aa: CASSVARGTGETQYF

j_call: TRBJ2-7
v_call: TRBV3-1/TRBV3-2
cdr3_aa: CASSPKGLGAYEQYF

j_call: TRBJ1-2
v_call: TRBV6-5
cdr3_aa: CASSSPGRGYTF